One and the same sample provided the 9 T cell receptor beta chains below, sequenced in a study of OX40 agonist ivuxolimab in advanced cancers. Profiled with immunoSEQ multiplex PCR; TCRdb holds only in-frame clones, not every one. The sample lists more than 50,000 clones; over 70% were seen once. The sample in question was CD4+ or CD8+ T cells sorted from blood, obtained in a trial of the OX40 agonist ivuxolimab. The source of these receptors is an adult with an advanced solid tumor such as melanoma, head and neck, liver or kidney cancer.

The chain couples TRBV10-1 to TRBJ1-3; no reliable D call. Between the trimmed V and J ends, which lost 3 bases and 2 bases, there was a span of 8 bases. This CDR3 spans 14 amino acids. Germline CDR1 WNHNN, CDR2 SYGVQD (reference sequence). This chain's CDR3 is CASSESGTGNTIYF. The CDR3 nucleotides are TGCGCCAGCAGTGAATCGGGAACTGGAAACACCATATATTTT.

The chain links TRBV28 to TRBJ1-5; D remains ambiguous. CDR1 and CDR2 (germline): MDHEN, SYDVKM. Trimming removed 7 bases from V and 4 bases from J, with 8 bases in between. The CDR3 extends over 12 amino acids. This CDR3 is CASNGQNQPQHF. CDR3 sequence (DNA): TGTGCCAGCAACGGGCAGAATCAGCCCCAGCATTTT.

The rearrangement joins TRBV4-1 to TRBJ1-5; tentative D call: TRBD1 (6 bases). This CDR3 is 17 amino acids long. Trimming stripped 3 bases from V and 4 bases from J, with 19 bases between. Germline V gives CDR1 MGHRA, CDR2 YSYEKL. CDR3 sequence: CASSQQDLTGSNQPQHF. The CDR3 DNA follows: TGCGCCAGCAGCCAGCAGGACCTTACAGGGTCAAATCAGCCCCAGCATTTT.

The rearrangement uses TRBV2 and TRBJ2-5; tentatively, D is TRBD1 or TRBD2 (5 bases each). Trimming pared 3 bases from V and 4 bases from J, leaving 9 bases between. This CDR3 is built from 13 residues. Looked up from germline, CDR1 is SNHLY and CDR2 is FYNNEI. The CDR3 reads CASSDLGVETQYF. For the CDR3, the DNA is TGTGCCAGCAGTGATTTGGGGGTAGAGACCCAGTACTTC.

The CDR3 DNA reads as TGTGCCAGCAGCTCTCCTAAGCAGGGAGTTTATGGCTACACCTTC. It translates to CASSSPKQGVYGYTF. This rearrangement joins TRBV28 to TRBJ1-2; TRBD1 is a possible D gene (5 bases). The germline V gene encodes CDR1 MDHEN and CDR2 SYDVKM. The V gene lost 6 bases and the J gene lost 5 bases, with 19 bases spanning the gap. The CDR3 consists of 15 residues.

The chain couples TRBV7-8 to TRBJ2-3, with 8 nucleotides matching TRBD2. V dropped 2 bases and J dropped 2; count of bases not matched to a gene: 9. The CDR3 runs 17 residues. Looked up from germline, CDR1 is SGHVS and CDR2 is FQNEAQ. CDR3: CASSLRRLAGITDTQYF. DNA for the CDR3: TGTGCCAGCAGCTTACGTCGTTTAGCGGGGATCACAGATACGCAGTATTTT.

In its sample, this clone was seen once. V usage is TRBV6-1 and J usage is TRBJ1-2; weak D call: TRBD1 (5 bases). Trimming took off 5 bases at V and 1 base at J, with 8 bases between the two ends. CDR1 MNHNS and CDR2 SASEGT come from the germline V gene. This CDR3 has 13 residues. The CDR3 reads CASSPDSNYGYTF. The DNA of the CDR3 is TGTGCCAGCAGTCCCGACAGTAACTATGGCTACACCTTC.

The rearrangement links TRBV18 to TRBJ1-2; 7 bases are shared with TRBD1. Looked up from germline, CDR1 is KGHSH and CDR2 is LQKENI. The CDR3 is 14 residues long. V lost 4 bases, J lost 4 bases, and 6 bases stayed unmatched. DNA of the CDR3: TGTGCCAGCTCACTGCTACAGGGGTCCTATGGCTACACCTTC. Its translation is CASSLLQGSYGYTF.

This chain uses TRBV4-2 with TRBJ2-7; 7 bases are a match to TRBD1. Trimming removed 0 bases from V and 12 bases from J; junction bases left unmatched: 11. The CDR3 covers 14 residues. Germline-derived CDR1 and CDR2 are LGHNA and YNFKEQ. The DNA for the CDR3 is TGTGCCAGCAGCCAAGATTCATCAGGGGACAGCCTGTACGTC. It encodes CASSQDSSGDSLYV.